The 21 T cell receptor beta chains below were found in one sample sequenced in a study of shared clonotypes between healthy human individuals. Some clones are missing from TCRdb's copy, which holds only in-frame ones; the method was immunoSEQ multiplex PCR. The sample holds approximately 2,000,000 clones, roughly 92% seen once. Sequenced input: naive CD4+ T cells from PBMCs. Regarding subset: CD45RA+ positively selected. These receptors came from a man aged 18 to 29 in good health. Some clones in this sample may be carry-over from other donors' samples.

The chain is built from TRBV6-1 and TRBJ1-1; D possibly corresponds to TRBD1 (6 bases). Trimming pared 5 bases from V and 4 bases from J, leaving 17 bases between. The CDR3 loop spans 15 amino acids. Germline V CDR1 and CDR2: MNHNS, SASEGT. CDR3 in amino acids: CASSLGGAQGTEAFF. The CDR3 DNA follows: TGTGCCAGCAGTTTAGGGGGGGCGCAGGGCACTGAAGCTTTCTTT.

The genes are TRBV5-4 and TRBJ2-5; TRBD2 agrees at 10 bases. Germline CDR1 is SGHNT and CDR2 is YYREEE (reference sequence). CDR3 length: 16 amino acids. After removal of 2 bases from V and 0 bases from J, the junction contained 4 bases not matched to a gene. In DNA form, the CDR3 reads TGTGCCAGCAGCTTCGGACTAGCGGATTACCAAGAGACCCAGTACTTC. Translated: CASSFGLADYQETQYF.

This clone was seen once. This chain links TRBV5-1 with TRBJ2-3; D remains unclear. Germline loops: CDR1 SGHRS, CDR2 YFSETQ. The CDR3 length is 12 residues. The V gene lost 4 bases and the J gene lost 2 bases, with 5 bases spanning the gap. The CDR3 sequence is CASSQVTDTQYF. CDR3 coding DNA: TGCGCCAGCAGCCAGGTCACAGATACGCAGTATTTT. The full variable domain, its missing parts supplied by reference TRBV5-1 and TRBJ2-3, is KAGVTQTPRYLIKTRGQQVTLSCSPISGHRSVSWYQQTPGQGLQFLFEYFSETQRNKGNFPGRFSGRQFSNSRSEMNVSTLELGDSALYLCASSQVTDTQYFGPGTRLTVL.

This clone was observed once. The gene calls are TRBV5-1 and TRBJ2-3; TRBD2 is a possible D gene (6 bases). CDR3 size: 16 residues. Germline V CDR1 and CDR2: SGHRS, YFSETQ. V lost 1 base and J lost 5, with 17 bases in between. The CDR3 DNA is TGCGCCAGCAGCTTGAATTTAGCGGACCTTGGAGATACGCAGTATTTT. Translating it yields CASSLNLADLGDTQYF.

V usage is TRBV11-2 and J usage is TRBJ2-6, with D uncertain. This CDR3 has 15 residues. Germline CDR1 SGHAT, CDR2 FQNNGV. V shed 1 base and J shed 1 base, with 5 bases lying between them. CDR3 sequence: CASSLGLSGANVLTF. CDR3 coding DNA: TGTGCCAGCAGCTTAGGCCTTTCTGGGGCCAACGTCCTGACTTTC.

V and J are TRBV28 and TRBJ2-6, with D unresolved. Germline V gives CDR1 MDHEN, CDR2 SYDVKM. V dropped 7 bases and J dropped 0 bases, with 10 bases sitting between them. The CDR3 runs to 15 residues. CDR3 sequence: CASTTPRSGANVLTF. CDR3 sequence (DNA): TGTGCCAGCACCACCCCCCGCTCTGGGGCCAACGTCCTGACTTTC.

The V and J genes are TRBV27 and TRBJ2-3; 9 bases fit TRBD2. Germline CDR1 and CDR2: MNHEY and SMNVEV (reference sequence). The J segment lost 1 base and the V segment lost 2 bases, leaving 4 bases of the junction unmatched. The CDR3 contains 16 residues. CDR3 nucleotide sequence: TGTGCCAGCAGTTTAGTTCCTAGCGGGGGCACAGATACGCAGTATTTT. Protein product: CASSLVPSGGTDTQYF.

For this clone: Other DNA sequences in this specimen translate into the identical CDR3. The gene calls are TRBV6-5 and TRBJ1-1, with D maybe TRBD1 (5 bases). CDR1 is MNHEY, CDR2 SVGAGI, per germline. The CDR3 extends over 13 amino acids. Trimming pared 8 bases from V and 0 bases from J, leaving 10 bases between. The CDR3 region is CASSLQVNTEAFF. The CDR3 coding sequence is TGTGCCAGCTCTTTACAGGTGAACACTGAAGCTTTCTTT.

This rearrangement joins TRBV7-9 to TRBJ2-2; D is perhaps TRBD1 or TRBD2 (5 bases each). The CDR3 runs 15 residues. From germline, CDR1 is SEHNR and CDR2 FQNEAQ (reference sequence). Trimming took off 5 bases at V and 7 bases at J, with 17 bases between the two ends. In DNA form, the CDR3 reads TGTGCCAGCAGCCGGGGCACCGGAGGAGGCGGGGAGCTGTTTTTT. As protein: CASSRGTGGGGELFF.

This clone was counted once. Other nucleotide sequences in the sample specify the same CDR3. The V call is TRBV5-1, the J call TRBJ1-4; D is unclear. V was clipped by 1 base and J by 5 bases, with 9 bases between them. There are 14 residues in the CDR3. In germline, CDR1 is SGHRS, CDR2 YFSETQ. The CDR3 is CASSLSRPNEKLFF. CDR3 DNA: TGCGCCAGCAGCTTGTCTAGACCGAATGAAAAACTGTTTTTT.

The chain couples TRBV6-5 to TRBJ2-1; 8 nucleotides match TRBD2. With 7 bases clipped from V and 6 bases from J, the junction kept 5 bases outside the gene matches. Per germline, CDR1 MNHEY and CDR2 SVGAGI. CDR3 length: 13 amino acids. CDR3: CASNRLAGNEQFF. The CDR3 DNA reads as TGTGCCAGCAATCGCCTAGCGGGCAATGAGCAGTTCTTC.

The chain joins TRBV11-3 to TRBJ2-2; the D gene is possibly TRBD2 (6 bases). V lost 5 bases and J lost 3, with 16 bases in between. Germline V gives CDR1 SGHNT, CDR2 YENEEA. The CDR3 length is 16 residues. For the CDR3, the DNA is TGTGCCAGCAGCACCCCCCCGGGCGGGGACACCGGGGAGCTGTTTTTT. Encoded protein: CASSTPPGGDTGELFF.

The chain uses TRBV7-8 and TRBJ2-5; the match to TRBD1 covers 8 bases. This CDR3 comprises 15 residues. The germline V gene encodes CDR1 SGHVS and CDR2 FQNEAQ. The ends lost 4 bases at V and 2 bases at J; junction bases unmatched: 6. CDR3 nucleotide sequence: TGTGCCAGCAGCTCTAGGACAGGGCGGCAAGAGACCCAGTACTTC. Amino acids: CASSSRTGRQETQYF. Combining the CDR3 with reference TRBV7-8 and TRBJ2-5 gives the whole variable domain GAGVSQSPRYKVAKRGQDVALRCDPISGHVSLFWYQQALGQGPEFLTYFQNEAQLDKSGLPSDRFFAERPEGSVSTLKIQRTQQEDSAVYLCASSSRTGRQETQYFGPGTRLLVL.

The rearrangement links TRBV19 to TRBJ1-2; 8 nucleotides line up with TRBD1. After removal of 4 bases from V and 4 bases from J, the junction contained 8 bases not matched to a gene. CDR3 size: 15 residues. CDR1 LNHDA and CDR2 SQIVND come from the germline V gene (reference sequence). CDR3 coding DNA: TGTGCCAGTAGTAAGACAGGGGAAGGGCCCTATGGCTACACCTTC. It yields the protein CASSKTGEGPYGYTF. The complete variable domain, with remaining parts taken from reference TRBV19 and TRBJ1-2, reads DGGITQSPKYLFRKEGQNVTLSCEQNLNHDAMYWYRQDPGQGLRLIYYSQIVNDFQKGDIAEGYSVSREKKESFPLTVTSAQKNPTAFYLCASSKTGEGPYGYTFGSGTRLTVV.

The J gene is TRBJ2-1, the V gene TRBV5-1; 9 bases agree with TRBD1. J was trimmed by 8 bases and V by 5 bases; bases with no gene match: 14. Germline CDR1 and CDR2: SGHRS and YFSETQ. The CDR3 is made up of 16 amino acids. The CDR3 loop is CASSKNPGQGNDEQFF. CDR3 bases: TGCGCCAGCAGTAAAAACCCGGGACAGGGCAACGATGAGCAGTTCTTC.

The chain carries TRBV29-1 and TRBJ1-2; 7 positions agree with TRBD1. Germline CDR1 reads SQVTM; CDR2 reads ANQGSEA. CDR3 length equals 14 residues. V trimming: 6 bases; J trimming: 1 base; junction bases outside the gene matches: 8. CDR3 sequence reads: CSVLGGDYNYGYTF. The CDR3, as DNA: TGCAGCGTCCTAGGGGGCGATTATAACTATGGCTACACCTTC.

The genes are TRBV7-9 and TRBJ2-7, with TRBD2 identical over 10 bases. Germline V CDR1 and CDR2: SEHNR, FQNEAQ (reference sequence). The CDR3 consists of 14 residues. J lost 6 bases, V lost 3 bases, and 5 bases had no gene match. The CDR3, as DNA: TGTGCCAGCAGCTTTGGGACTAGCGTGGGCGAGCAGTACTTC. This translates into CASSFGTSVGEQYF.

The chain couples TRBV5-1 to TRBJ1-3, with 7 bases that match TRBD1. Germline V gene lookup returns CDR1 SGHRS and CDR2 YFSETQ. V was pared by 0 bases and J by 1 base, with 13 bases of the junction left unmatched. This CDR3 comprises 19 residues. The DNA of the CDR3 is TGCGCCAGCAGCTTGGTGTTCCTCGGGCAGGGGGTTTCTGGAAACACCATATATTTT. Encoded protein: CASSLVFLGQGVSGNTIYF.

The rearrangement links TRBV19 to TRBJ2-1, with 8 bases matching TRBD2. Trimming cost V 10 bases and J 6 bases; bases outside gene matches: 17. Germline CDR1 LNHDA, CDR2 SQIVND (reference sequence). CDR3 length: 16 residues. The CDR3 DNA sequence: TGTGCCACCCGGATGGAGCGGGAGAAAGGAGGCAATGAGCAGTTCTTC. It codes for CATRMEREKGGNEQFF.

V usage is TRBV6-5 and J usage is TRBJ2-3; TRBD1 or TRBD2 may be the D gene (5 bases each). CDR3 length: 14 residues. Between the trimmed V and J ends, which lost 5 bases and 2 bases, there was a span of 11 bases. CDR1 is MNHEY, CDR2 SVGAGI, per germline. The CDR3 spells CASSTRDLTDTQYF. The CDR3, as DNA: TGTGCCAGCAGTACCCGGGACCTCACAGATACGCAGTATTTT.

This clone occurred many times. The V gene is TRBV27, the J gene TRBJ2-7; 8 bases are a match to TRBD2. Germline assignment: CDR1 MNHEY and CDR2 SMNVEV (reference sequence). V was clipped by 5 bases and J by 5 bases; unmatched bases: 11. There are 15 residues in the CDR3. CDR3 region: CASSPLEAGADEQYF. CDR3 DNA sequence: TGTGCCAGCAGTCCCCTTGAAGCGGGAGCTGACGAGCAGTACTTC.